Listed below are T cell receptor beta chains from one sample, sequenced in a study of T cells expressing NK-cell markers. Reprocessing the 5' RACE reads, TCRdb reports a single entry for every CDR3 protein and omits DNA. The table lists 300,000 to 500,000 distinct CDR3 sequences, with 9.5% to 12% in the top ten. The sequencing input was blood T cells: a sorted CD56 or NKG2C T cell subset, CD4+ or CD8+ T cells, or bulk PBMC T cells (not recorded which). The receptors here all came from a woman in her forties or fifties in good health. Each CDR3 is given with its conserved first and last residue. Fields, in order: J gene, V gene, CDR3 protein.

TRBJ2-1 TRBV24-1 CATSDSPGHPGYNEQFF
TRBJ2-6 TRBV4-1 CASSQGRLASGANVLTF
TRBJ2-6 TRBV4-1 CASSQAGGAKGANVLTF
TRBJ2-1 TRBV6-5 CASARESSYNEQFF
TRBJ1-2 TRBV4-2 CASSQDLGRGFYGYTF
TRBJ2-2 TRBV30 CAWSVSGELFF
TRBJ2-6 TRBV6-5 CASSYSRGGGANVLTF
TRBJ2-1 TRBV11-1 CASSPGTSGTSSYNEQFF
TRBJ2-7 TRBV29-1 CSAADPFHSYEQYF
TRBJ2-1 TRBV20-1 CSARERSRGNEQFF
TRBJ2-3 TRBV20-1 CSAKQTGTESDTQYF
TRBJ2-7 TRBV6-5 CASSRGPTTYEQYF
TRBJ1-1 TRBV27 CASMEGYTEAFF
TRBJ2-4 TRBV12-3/TRBV12-4 CASSLGRGRAKNIQYF
TRBJ2-4 TRBV2 CASNLPGGLAKNIQYF
TRBJ2-1 TRBV5-1 CASNLGLAGADEQFF
TRBJ2-2 TRBV7-9 CASSLVHLYRRNTGELFF
TRBJ1-2 TRBV4-1 CASSPHRGDGYTF
TRBJ1-2 TRBV5-1 CASSLLAGAYGYTF
TRBJ1-1 TRBV29-1 CSVTPMAAEAFF
TRBJ2-1 TRBV11-3 CASRAPLERAKGDEQFF
TRBJ2-2 TRBV27 CASSLMPGQSNTGELFF
TRBJ2-3 TRBV29-1 CSGRVISTDTQYF
TRBJ2-3 TRBV29-1 CSVEDLSTQYF
TRBJ1-6 TRBV9 CASSFLAGGFSSPLHF
TRBJ2-3 TRBV14 CASSQDRVHTDTQYF
TRBJ1-1 TRBV20-1 CSATDGPRGPEAFF
TRBJ2-3 TRBV14 CASSRFSADTQYF
TRBJ2-3 TRBV4-1 CASSPTGKVKLGTDTQYF
TRBJ1-1 TRBV5-1 CASSPQVANTEAFF
TRBJ2-1 TRBV7-6 CASSLVRAGIYNEQFF
TRBJ2-7 TRBV27 CASSGQGRKSGYEQYF
TRBJ2-7 TRBV20-1 CSAEAGTSSYEQYF
TRBJ1-6 TRBV24-1 CATSGPGTGAPLHF
TRBJ2-3 TRBV29-1 CSVQGGSLADTQYF
TRBJ2-1 TRBV7-6 CASSLLGLAGGYNEQFF
TRBJ1-1 TRBV6-6 CASSYVGTEAFF
TRBJ2-2 TRBV4-1 CASSVRPAGGTNTGELFF
TRBJ2-1 TRBV10-2 CASSDYAKTGGSGNEQFF
TRBJ2-1 TRBV7-2 CASSLEKLAGVHNEQFF
TRBJ2-5 TRBV3-1 CASSQDRLRETETQYF
TRBJ1-6 TRBV3-1 CASSLGTGGGSPLHF
TRBJ2-5 TRBV10-1 CARPGLAGVIETQYF
TRBJ2-1 TRBV11-2 CASSLGSGTSGREQFF
TRBJ1-4 TRBV6-5 CASMTGSLTSEKLFF
TRBJ1-6 TRBV12-3/TRBV12-4 CASTESHSYNSPLHF
TRBJ2-7 TRBV5-1 CASSLAEGGGFEQYF
TRBJ2-3 TRBV10-3 CAISDVSADTQYF
TRBJ2-5 TRBV7-8 CASSTTRTVLQETQYF
TRBJ2-1 TRBV20-1 CSARVASGEQFF
TRBJ2-4 TRBV11-3 CASSKLLAGGARTKNIQYF
TRBJ2-3 TRBV3-1 CASRPGSTADTQYF
TRBJ2-5 TRBV29-1 CSVVGRVGRETQYF
TRBJ1-1 TRBV20-1 CSARIPPGGNTEAFF